This T cell receptor beta chain was retrieved from a study of siplizumab effects on memory and regulatory T cells. Comment on this clone: The antigen remains undetermined.

Study outcomes and limitations: Apparently more diverse than memory cells, naive T cells also seemed major alloresponse contributors.

Germline V gene data show CDR1 as LGHNA and CDR2 as YNFKEQ. Trimming shortened V by 0 bases and J by 7 bases, and 13 bases separated the two germline ends. This CDR3 is built from 14 residues. The table came from immunoSEQ multiplex PCR; TCRdb's copy has only in-frame clones and leaves some out. This sample has approximately 91,000 clones, with 85% to 95% found just once. The sequence derives from a human donor in good health. The sequenced sample was CD8+ T cells sorted from blood. This chain connects TRBV4-2 to TRBJ2-7; D is unresolved. CDR3 amino acids: CASSQDSVYVEQYF. The DNA for the CDR3 is TGTGCCAGCAGCCAAGATTCAGTCTACGTGGAGCAGTACTTC.